The sequence of this TCR beta chain was determined in a study of blood T cell repertoires in COVID-19. The overall study: The study drew acute and convalescent COVID-19 samples from the United States, Italy and Spain.

CDR3 size: 15 residues. The V end lost 3 bases, the J end lost 5 bases, and 16 bases lay between the germline ends. The germline V gene has CDR1 LNHDA and CDR2 SQIVND (reference sequence). Clones were sequenced by immunoSEQ multiplex PCR, and TCRdb holds only the in-frame ones, with some missing. The sample holds around 150,000 clones, 82% seen once. V and J are TRBV19 and TRBJ1-2; weak D call: TRBD1 (6 bases). Sequenced: peripheral blood. This sequence was found in a woman of 80 years or more with acute or convalescent COVID-19. The CDR3 loop is CASSIPPGRGYGYTF. The CDR3 nucleotides read TGTGCCAGTAGTATTCCCCCGGGCAGGGGATATGGCTACACCTTC.